This T cell receptor (beta chain) came from a study of cytomegalovirus exposure and HLA in healthy donors (dated by TCRdb to 2017 to 2019). Context from the whole study: An earlier analysis of approximately 590 of the donors reported roughly 300 Gb of sequence data and some 100 million unique TCR beta sequences from 150 million to 200 million T cells. About 300 gigabases of sequencing data and approximately 80 million unique TCR sequences were included in an early release covering about 620 HLA-typed donors. Of the roughly 410 genotyped donors, 75% to 85% were placed in the genetic ancestry cluster associated with self-reported Caucasian donors. The study was designed to test whether signatures of past pathogen exposure could be identified by cataloging public T cell receptors. The T cell repertoires of 666 subjects were profiled by immunosequencing and related to cytomegalovirus serostatus. Along with the approximately 700-subject first cohort, a separate validation cohort of over a hundred different subjects was used. To predict cytomegalovirus infection status, the study brought together high-throughput TCR immunosequencing, statistical association of individual TCRs with disease status, and machine learning. A later analysis re-examined previously published TCR beta repertoires from 500 to 700 donors and added high-resolution HLA genotyping to investigate patterns of TCR occurrence. The later analysis used no new phenotypic data to find candidate immune exposures, relying instead on TCR beta sequences and their occurrence across donors. An earlier analysis of about 620 of the donors applied high-throughput TCR beta sequencing to assess whether each TCR beta V gene segment acted as functional or pseudogenic. Donor age, sex, ethnicity and CMV serostatus were compiled together with the repertoire data. A later genetic analysis used genome-wide SNP genotypes for about 55% of the 666 donors, treating that subset as a discovery cohort. All discovery cohort repertoires had been generated on a single sequencing platform. HLA typing included class I and class II loci at four-digit resolution. The number of donors typed differed by locus, with roughly 620-640 for A, B, C, DRB1 and DQB1, over 500 for DQA1, 600 to 610 for DPA1, and under 490 for DPB1. Roughly five DR-DQ haplotypes were handled as single units for association and clustering because linkage in the cohort was strong. Across some 400 genotyped donors of the cohort, an average of roughly 250,000 unique TCR beta nucleotide sequences per donor were sequenced, and roughly a sixth of those sequences were non-productive.

From V the trimming removes 7 bases and from J it removes 0 bases, while the gene matches leave 9 bases of the junction unaccounted for. In the germline V gene, CDR1 corresponds to SGHVS and CDR2 to FQNEAQ. The CDR3 has 16 amino acids, counting the end cysteine and phenylalanine. CDR3 DNA only is kept here, 48 bases in frame from base 1. Regarding this clone: The antigen it binds to is not known.

Preparation of the library involved the immunoSEQ multiplex PCR assay. For the multiplex PCR, a mixture combining 60 forward primers for TCR Vbeta segments and 13 reverse primers for TCR Jbeta segments was used. Amplification of the CDR3 region of rearranged TCR beta genes was performed with a multiplex PCR assay on genomic DNA. The amplified TCR beta libraries were sequenced on the Illumina HiSeq System as 87-base-pair reads. The study's own analysis went as follows. A later analysis counted around 72 million unique TCR beta chains across the roughly 700 repertoires, and roughly 9.9 million of these chains were shared by at least two donors. Raw reads were error-corrected and collapsed into unique sequences by a nearest-neighbor algorithm in which closely related sequences were merged to remove PCR and sequencing errors. To assign V, D and J gene segments, CDR3 sequences were aligned to IMGT reference sequences. For a sequence to be retained, at least a six-nucleotide match to both a V gene segment and a J gene segment was required. A rearrangement counted as productive if the CDR3 had no stop codons and remained in frame with V and J, and every other rearrangement counted as non-productive. CDR3 was defined by IMGT convention, running from the second conserved V-encoded cysteine to the conserved J-encoded phenylalanine. Sequences without an unambiguous match to a single V gene segment were excluded from the earlier analysis of almost 600 of the donors. In an earlier analysis of some 590 of the donors, a V segment was called functional when productive rearrangements were above 56.7%, and segregating when the standard deviation between donors exceeded 5%. A statistical classification framework was built to diagnose cytomegalovirus status from the catalog of TCR beta chain sequences. In a later analysis, TCR nucleotide sequences were compared against IMGT/GENE-DB human TR gene sequences so that V and J genes could be assigned. Using the TCRdist pipeline, a later analysis assigned CDR3 sequences along with most-parsimonious VDJ recombination scenarios. In a later analysis, every TCR beta chain was defined by the combination of its CDR3 amino acid sequence and its V-gene family, and reads without a unique V-gene family were dropped. To address suspected cross-contamination and a sequencing artifact, a later analysis removed 450 to 700 highly shared, low-generation-probability nucleotide sequences. In a later analysis, a clonal expansion index was calculated for each public chain from normalized within-repertoire ranks of inferred template counts. In a later analysis, generation probabilities were computed using a VDJ recombination model fitted to out-of-frame rearrangements, and the results were checked against IGoR. Hypergeometric tests were used in a later analysis to score TCR-TCR, TCR-HLA and TCR-CMV co-occurrence, with a repertoire-size bias correction applied to the TCR pairs. In a later analysis, false discovery rates were estimated by permuting HLA or CMV assignments 20 times. A later analysis grouped co-occurring TCRs with DBSCAN, adding TCRdist sequence similarity when clustering within HLA-allele-positive subsets. Repertoires with fewer than 30,000 or more than 120,000 public chains, plus five repertoires with anomalous nucleotide sharing, were excluded from co-occurrence clustering. Held by TCRdb, this immuneACCESS table contains in-frame sequences only and omits some clones. Under half of the omission traces to an unresolved V gene where checked; the cause of the rest is unknown. D and trimming were read from the DNA, whereas the V and J calls and clone size are those reported in that table. This specimen's table enumerates 20,000 to 25,000 clones. The ten largest account for approximately 18% of the sample.

Paper-wide results and their limitations: In a later analysis, 16,951 TCR beta sequences were associated with specific HLA alleles at a false discovery rate of 0.05. Some IMGT-functional V segments, including TRBV6-2 and TRBV6-3, could not be told apart with the 87-base-pair reads, so those segments were excluded. In an earlier analysis of several hundred of the donors, most TCR beta V segments were observed in productive rearrangements about 90% or about 30% of the time, broadly matching IMGT annotations. Roughly uniform sequencing depth across donors was assumed in presence/absence analyses, although this assumption may not hold. When HLA alleles, especially DR and DQ, strongly co-occurred, TCR associations were difficult to assign to individual alleles. This cohort had only TCR beta chains sequenced, and the lack of alpha or paired-chain data limited which features could be detected. A further reported finding was that TCR beta sequences accurately predicted the HLA-A and HLA-B alleles for most subjects in the first cohort. In a later genetic analysis, fewer N-insertions in productive TCRs were reported among donors in an Asian-associated ancestry cluster than the roughly 670-donor mean. The only immune exposure information available for the cohort was CMV serostatus. Three of the identified cytomegalovirus-associated TCR beta chains were confirmed in vitro to be specific for cytomegalovirus antigens. A later analysis found that HLA-associated TCR beta chains were more clonally expanded and had lower generation probabilities than equally common non-associated chains. A group of highly shared sequence variants was considered likely to be a technical artifact of the sequencing pipeline. A later genetic analysis associated a missense DCLRE1C variant with V-gene and J-gene trimming of TCR beta chains, and an independent cohort replicated the association. In a later analysis, the rate of TCR association differed among HLA loci, with DRB1 alleles having the most associated TCRs and HLA-C alleles having the fewest. Around 16 rarely observed V segments, including chromosome 9 orphons, were excluded from the earlier analysis of about 610 of the donors because counts were too low. In both the original and validation cohorts, the classifier was reported to diagnose cytomegalovirus status with high specificity and sensitivity. According to a later analysis, parvovirus B19, influenza, CMV and Epstein-Barr virus appeared linked to several top co-occurrence clusters. Correlated functional status among segregating V segments might reflect linkage disequilibrium, but an unknown experimental factor could not be ruled out. A later analysis found that most CMV-associated TCR beta chains appeared HLA-restricted, with HLA associations seemingly driven largely by CMV exposure. Most TCR sequences were seen in very few donors, while some public TCRs were found in many individuals. It was suggested by the authors that the approach could potentially be generalized to other disease states and immunological phenotypes. Because some donors lacked HLA typing at each locus, the association tests relied only on the typed subset. A total of 150 to 200 TCR beta chains were listed by the study as associated with cytomegalovirus.

In total, just over 650 healthy bone marrow donors made up the cohort. All cohort members were sampled while nominally healthy, although unrecorded immune exposures were likely present. The donor was CMV seropositive and was included in the group of approximately 300 seropositive cohort members. A peripheral blood sample was provided by each donor, and peripheral blood mononuclear cells were used for TCR beta sequencing. Genomic DNA was extracted from the blood cell samples with the Qiagen DNeasy Blood Extraction Kit. The V and J genes are TRBV7-8 and TRBJ1-2; TRBD1 agrees with 9 junctional bases. The material sequenced was PBMCs. The sequence came from a male donor in good health and CMV-seropositive. The CDR3 protein is CASTPTGGEANYGYTF. The DNA reads TGTGCCAGCACACCGACAGGGGGGGAAGCTAACTATGGCTACACCTTC.